This TCR beta chain was observed in a study of OX40 agonist ivuxolimab in advanced cancers. Overall study: Patients enrolled in dose escalation were diagnosed with hepatocellular carcinoma, melanoma, renal cell or head and neck cancer. Under the entry rules, prior anti-PD-1, anti-PD-L1 or anti-CTLA-4 therapy was allowed, and roughly 39% had some. General study findings and limits: Low normalized clonal expansion also occurred in some nonresponding patients.

The length of the CDR3 is 17 residues. Germline CDR1 and CDR2: MGHRA and YSYEKL. The V segment lost 2 bases and the J segment 3 bases; nucleotides outside the gene matches: 5. Sequenced by immunoSEQ multiplex PCR; TCRdb stores in-frame clones only, minus some. The sample contains about 27,000 clones, roughly 80% of which appear only once. In its sample, this clone was seen once. Its cognate antigen is unknown. The rearrangement joins TRBV4-1 to TRBJ2-7; 15 positions match TRBD2. The input for sequencing was CD4+ or CD8+ T cells sorted from blood, taken in a trial of the OX40 agonist ivuxolimab. The receptor's source is an adult with an advanced solid tumor such as melanoma, head and neck, liver or kidney cancer. CDR3 nucleotide sequence: TGCGCCAGCAGCCAATTCGGACTAGCGGGGGGGCACTACGAGCAGTACTTC. It encodes CASSQFGLAGGHYEQYF.